Sequencing of this T cell receptor (beta chain) was carried out in a study of memory CD4+ T cells and cytomegalovirus serostatus. Whole-study results and caveats: CMV serostatus prediction reached median AUC about 0.95, or 0.9 with US-trained model. Suggested: most of the CMV-linked TCR signature lies in CD4+ memory cells.

The sort gate was single viable CD3+CD4+CD8-CD45RO+ cells for memory CD4+ T cells. Looked up from germline, CDR1 is SGHNT and CDR2 is YYREEE (reference sequence). The CDR3 consists of 13 residues. J gave up 5 bases and V 4 bases, and 5 bases lay outside the gene matches. Only in-frame clones appear in the TCRdb table, and some are missing; sequencing was by immunoSEQ multiplex PCR. The sample shows about 56,000 clones, roughly 87% of them seen only once. Note on this clone: Its target is unknown.

The clonotype comes from an adult in good health and CMV-seronegative. Sequences were obtained from memory CD4+ T cells from blood. This sequence joins TRBV5-4 and TRBJ1-2; 7 nucleotides match TRBD1. CDR3 bases: TGTGCCAGCAGCCCGGGACAGCAGTATGGCTACACCTTC. It specifies CASSPGQQYGYTF. Full variable domain (outside the CDR3, taken from reference TRBV5-4 and TRBJ1-2): ETGVTQSPTHLIKTRGQQVTLRCSSQSGHNTVSWYQQALGQGPQFIFQYYREEENGRGNFPPRFSGLQFPNYSSELNVNALELDDSALYLCASSPGQQYGYTFGSGTRLTVV.